What follows describes a single T cell receptor (beta chain). Its target is unknown. Produced via immunoSEQ multiplex PCR; TCRdb's table is partial and in-frame only. The sample consists of some 80,000 clones, roughly 84% of them appearing once. The data were taken from a study of T cell clones after liver transplantation. Across the whole study: A pre-transplant mixed lymphocyte reaction with TCRbeta sequencing defined graft-donor-reactive clones followed in post-transplant blood. Subjects received no induction therapy and standard immunosuppression until randomization at 12-24 months post-transplant. Study-wide results and caveats: In most of the 8 subjects, circulating graft-donor-reactive CD4 TCRbeta sequences fell significantly after transplant. Rather than being deleted, graft donor-reactive T cells may have moved into the graft.

The sequencing used CD4+ T cells from blood, collected around 50 months after liver transplant. This clonotype originated in a human patient who received a liver transplant. Some T cells may be supplied by the graft donor.

In DNA form, the CDR3 reads TGCGCCAGCAGCCAAGATCCTGGCGGGCCCTTTCCTAGTGGCATTCAGTACTTC. Protein: CASSQDPGGPFPSGIQYF. The chain has TRBV4-1 and TRBJ2-4; perhaps TRBD2 as D (5 bases). The V end lost 0 bases, the J end lost 9 bases, and 24 bases lay between the germline ends. Per germline, CDR1 MGHRA and CDR2 YSYEKL. The CDR3 is 18 residues long.